A single sample gave rise to the 31 T cell receptor beta chains below, sequenced in a study of cytomegalovirus exposure and HLA in healthy donors. 13 Jbeta primers and 60 Vbeta primers were used for the PCR. Some clones are missing from TCRdb's copy, which holds only in-frame ones; the method was immunoSEQ multiplex PCR. With about 200,000 clones in the sample, the ten largest clones hold roughly 0.74%. The source material was PBMCs. These receptors all stem from a boy aged 5 to 17 in good health and CMV-seronegative.

The chain links TRBV2 to TRBJ2-1; TRBD2 agrees at 7 bases. The CDR3 covers 13 residues. Germline V gene data show CDR1 as SNHLY and CDR2 as FYNNEI. Germline trimming cut 5 bases from V and 6 bases from J; bases unmatched to any gene: 4. This CDR3 is CASSSREANEQFF. The CDR3 DNA follows: TGTGCCAGCAGTTCCCGGGAGGCCAATGAGCAGTTCTTC. The entire variable domain, with the rest obtained from reference TRBV2 and TRBJ2-1, is as follows: EPEVTQTPSHQVTQMGQEVILRCVPISNHLYFYWYRQILGQKVEFLVSFYNNEISEKSEIFDDQFSVERPDGSNFTLKIRSTKLEDSAMYFCASSSREANEQFFGPGTRLTVL.

The V call is TRBV7-9, the J call TRBJ1-2; D possibly corresponds to TRBD1 (6 bases). V was shortened by 1 base and J by 10 bases, with 22 bases between the two germline ends. The CDR3 sequence is 16 residues long. Germline V gene data show CDR1 as SEHNR and CDR2 as FQNEAQ (reference sequence). The CDR3 bases are TGTGCCAGCAGCTTAGAAGTAACCGGGGCAGGGGAACCCTACACCTTC. It yields the protein CASSLEVTGAGEPYTF.

J is TRBJ2-7 and V is TRBV7-2; tentatively, D is TRBD1 (6 bases). Germline assignment: CDR1 SGHTA and CDR2 FQGNSA. There are 15 residues in the CDR3. The V gene lost 5 bases and the J gene lost 2 bases, with 16 bases spanning the gap. CDR3 region: CASSLGQPPPYEQYF. CDR3 DNA: TGTGCCAGCAGCCTCGGACAGCCACCCCCCTACGAGCAGTACTTC.

This rearrangement joins TRBV15 to TRBJ1-5; D may be TRBD1 (6 bases). Trimming pared 3 bases from V and 0 bases from J, leaving 9 bases between. This CDR3 contains 15 residues. Looked up from germline, CDR1 is LNHNV and CDR2 is YYDKDF (reference sequence). The CDR3 reads CATSRTGYSNQPQHF. The CDR3 DNA sequence: TGTGCCACCAGCAGGACAGGATATAGCAATCAGCCCCAGCATTTT.

The V and J genes are TRBV6-1 and TRBJ2-7; 8 nucleotides align to TRBD1. CDR1 is MNHNS and CDR2 is SASEGT in the germline V gene. Trimming took 4 bases from V and 2 from J; bases not matched to a gene: 4. CDR3 length: 14 residues. The CDR3: CASSGTGSPYEQYF. The CDR3 nucleotides are TGTGCCAGCAGTGGGACAGGGTCCCCCTACGAGCAGTACTTC.

V gene TRBV4-1 combines with J gene TRBJ2-3; D gene unclear. CDR1 and CDR2 from the germline V gene are MGHRA and YSYEKL. The CDR3 has 14 amino acids. V lost 5 bases to trimming and J lost 10 bases, with 19 bases between them. DNA for the CDR3: TGCGCCAGCAGCGGTGGGCCTGTGGGTGAACCGCAGTATTTT. Translation: CASSGGPVGEPQYF.

The V gene is TRBV5-6, the J gene TRBJ1-1; TRBD1 is a possible D gene (6 bases). The CDR3 contains 11 residues. The germline gives CDR1 SGHDT, CDR2 YYEEEE. The ends were cut back, 7 bases at V and 8 bases at J, with 12 bases in the middle. As DNA, the CDR3 is TGTGCCAGCGTGGCCGGGACAGAAGCTTTCTTT. Protein product: CASVAGTEAFF.

V usage is TRBV7-9 and J usage is TRBJ2-1; maybe TRBD1 (6 bases). Trimming stripped 0 bases from V and 8 bases from J, with 17 bases between. Germline V gene lookup returns CDR1 SEHNR and CDR2 FQNEAQ (reference sequence). The CDR3 sequence is 16 residues long. The CDR3 reads CASSLARGTGIHEQFF. The CDR3 DNA reads TGTGCCAGCAGCTTAGCGAGGGGAACAGGGATTCATGAGCAGTTCTTC. Supplemented by reference TRBV7-9 and TRBJ2-1, the full variable domain reads DTGVSQNPRHKITKRGQNVTFRCDPISEHNRLYWYRQTLGQGPEFLTYFQNEAQLEKSRLLSDRFSAERPKGSFSTLEIQRTEQGDSAMYLCASSLARGTGIHEQFFGPGTRLTVL.

This chain joins TRBV5-1 and TRBJ1-5; 9 nucleotides line up with TRBD1. Germline V lookup: CDR1 SGHRS, CDR2 YFSETQ. V shed 2 bases, J shed 7 bases, and the junction held 4 bases outside the gene matches. The CDR3 extends over 14 amino acids. CDR3 bases: TGCGCCAGCAGCTTACAGGGGGCCGGGCAGCCCCAGCATTTT. This translates into CASSLQGAGQPQHF. The full variable domain, rest sourced from reference TRBV5-1 and TRBJ1-5, is KAGVTQTPRYLIKTRGQQVTLSCSPISGHRSVSWYQQTPGQGLQFLFEYFSETQRNKGNFPGRFSGRQFSNSRSEMNVSTLELGDSALYLCASSLQGAGQPQHFGDGTRLSIL.

V is TRBV5-4 and J is TRBJ1-6; 8 positions agree with TRBD1. The germline CDR1 and CDR2 sequences are SGHNT and YYREEE (reference sequence). The ends lost 4 bases at V and 0 bases at J; junction bases unmatched: 6. This CDR3 has 17 residues. The CDR3, as DNA: TGTGCCAGCAGCATCCGACAGGGGAGCTCCTATAATTCACCCCTCCACTTT. Protein product: CASSIRQGSSYNSPLHF.

The J gene is TRBJ2-3, the V gene TRBV20-1; no clear D. Looked up from germline, CDR1 is DFQATT and CDR2 is SNEGSKA (reference sequence). The CDR3 sequence is 11 residues long. The CDR3 nucleotides are TGCAGCGGAGCCCCGAAGAATACGCAGTATTTT. This gives the protein CSGAPKNTQYF.

The J gene is TRBJ2-7, the V gene TRBV6-5; possibly TRBD2 for D (6 bases). Germline lookup yields CDR1 MNHEY and CDR2 SVGAGI. Trimming pared 11 bases from V and 2 bases from J, leaving 19 bases between. CDR3 length: 14 residues. The CDR3 DNA reads TGTGCCGGTACTGAGGGAGGAGAGACCTACGAGCAGTACTTC. As protein: CAGTEGGETYEQYF.

The chain combines TRBV5-1 with TRBJ1-4, with TRBD1 as a possible D gene (6 bases). In germline, CDR1 is SGHRS, CDR2 YFSETQ. The CDR3 sequence is 15 residues long. V shed 2 bases and J shed 7 bases, with 15 bases lying between them. Here the CDR3 reads CASSFSGTRGEKLFF. The CDR3 nucleotides are TGCGCCAGCAGCTTTTCCGGGACCAGGGGTGAAAAACTGTTTTTT.

CDR3 sequence (DNA): TGTGCCAGCAGCGTAGAGCCGGAGCTTTTCACAGATACGCAGTATTTT. This sequence encodes CASSVEPELFTDTQYF. V is TRBV9 and J is TRBJ2-3; no clear D gene. With 0 bases removed from V and 2 bases from J, the gap between germline ends came to 13 bases. Germline V CDR1 and CDR2: SGDLS, YYNGEE. The CDR3 is 16 residues long.

This CDR3 is CASRTGTRLLYGYTF. CDR3 DNA sequence: TGTGCCAGTCGGACAGGGACAAGGTTATTATACGGCTACACCTTC. The chain is built from TRBV6-1 and TRBJ1-2; the match to TRBD1 covers 8 bases. The CDR3 contains 15 residues. Germline trimming cut 9 bases from V and 8 bases from J; bases unmatched to any gene: 17. CDR1 and CDR2 (germline): MNHNS, SASEGT.

The chain carries TRBV19 and TRBJ1-4; maybe TRBD1 (5 bases). CDR1 and CDR2 (germline): LNHDA, SQIVND (reference sequence). Trimming shortened V by 10 bases and J by 8 bases, and 14 bases separated the two germline ends. The CDR3 runs to 12 residues. This CDR3 reads CATRDYGEKLFF. In DNA form, the CDR3 reads TGTGCCACCCGGGACTATGGCGAAAAACTGTTTTTT.

This chain connects TRBV12-5 to TRBJ2-3; TRBD2 is a possible D gene (5 bases). Between the trimmed V and J ends, which lost 4 bases and 3 bases, there was a span of 14 bases. The CDR3 runs 15 residues. Germline values: CDR1 LGHNT, CDR2 FRNRAP. The CDR3 region is CASGSPRTGTDTQYF. In nucleotides, the CDR3 is TGTGCTAGTGGTTCCCCAAGGACGGGGACAGATACGCAGTATTTT. The full variable domain, completed using reference TRBV12-5 and TRBJ2-3, is DARVTQTPRHKVTEMGQEVTMRCQPILGHNTVFWYRQTMMQGLELLAYFRNRAPLDDSGMPKDRFSAEMPDATLATLKIQPSEPRDSAVYFCASGSPRTGTDTQYFGPGTRLTVL.

The chain joins TRBV11-2 to TRBJ2-7, with 11 bases matching TRBD1. The V segment lost 4 bases and the J segment 3 bases; nucleotides outside the gene matches: 5. Per the germline V gene, CDR1 is SGHAT and CDR2 is FQNNGV. CDR3 length: 15 amino acids. The CDR3 nucleotides read TGTGCCAGCAGCTGGGGACAGGGGGTAAGCTACGAGCAGTACTTC. Translated, it gives CASSWGQGVSYEQYF.

V is TRBV9 and J is TRBJ2-3; a weak D match, TRBD1 (6 bases). From germline, CDR1 is SGDLS and CDR2 YYNGEE. V lost 4 bases, J lost 1 base, and 16 bases lay in between. The CDR3 length is 16 residues. The CDR3: CASSSSGHLRTDTQYF. The DNA for the CDR3 is TGTGCCAGCAGCTCCTCGGGACACCTACGCACAGATACGCAGTATTTT.

The chain links TRBV5-4 to TRBJ1-2, with TRBD1 identical over 9 bases. Unmatched junction bases numbered 7, after V lost 5 bases and J lost 8 bases. There are 13 residues in the CDR3. Germline CDR1 SGHNT, CDR2 YYREEE (reference sequence). CDR3 in DNA: TGTGCCAGCAGACAACAGGGGGCGGAGGGCTACACCTTC. Translated, it gives CASRQQGAEGYTF.

The DNA for the CDR3 is TGTGCCAGTAGTATAGTAGCCGGGACATCTGAGCAGTTCTTC. The encoded protein is CASSIVAGTSEQFF. This chain connects TRBV19 to TRBJ2-1; a possible D gene is TRBD1 (6 bases). Germline V lookup: CDR1 LNHDA, CDR2 SQIVND (reference sequence). The CDR3 is 14 amino acids. Trimming pared 1 base from V and 9 bases from J, leaving 13 bases between.

The CDR3 DNA reads TGTGCCAGCAGCGCGGTAGAAGGACAGGTCGACGAGCAGTACTTC. It translates to CASSAVEGQVDEQYF. V is TRBV9 and J is TRBJ2-7, with 7 bases fitting TRBD1. Trimming removed 3 bases from V and 5 bases from J; junction bases left unmatched: 11. This CDR3 contains 15 residues. Germline lookup yields CDR1 SGDLS and CDR2 YYNGEE.

The rearrangement uses TRBV11-2 and TRBJ1-2; 8 bases match TRBD1. This CDR3 spans 16 amino acids. V gave up 4 bases and J gave up 6 bases; unmatched junction bases: 13. Germline lookup yields CDR1 SGHAT and CDR2 FQNNGV. Here the CDR3 reads CASSSFFRGQDDGYTF. The CDR3 nucleotides read TGTGCCAGCAGCTCATTCTTCAGGGGACAGGATGATGGCTACACCTTC. Full variable domain (rest looked up from reference TRBV11-2 and TRBJ1-2): EAGVAQSPRYKIIEKRQSVAFWCNPISGHATLYWYQQILGQGPKLLIQFQNNGVVDDSQLPKDRFSAERLKGVDSTLKIQPAKLEDSAVYLCASSSFFRGQDDGYTFGSGTRLTVV.

The chain combines TRBV7-9 with TRBJ1-2; D is perhaps TRBD1 (6 bases). The germline V gene has CDR1 SEHNR and CDR2 FQNEAQ (reference sequence). V lost 6 bases and J lost 3, with 17 bases in between. The CDR3 length is 15 residues. CDR3 protein: CASRSRDEGDYGYTF. The DNA of the CDR3 is TGTGCCAGCAGGAGCCGGGATGAGGGGGACTATGGCTACACCTTC.

The chain uses TRBV11-2 and TRBJ1-2; 10 bases are a match to TRBD1. Germline V gene sequence: CDR1 SGHAT, CDR2 FQNNGV. The CDR3 has 14 residues. Germline trimming cut 4 bases from V and 12 bases from J; bases unmatched to any gene: 11. The CDR3 loop is CASSSTGTGDFNTF. CDR3 DNA sequence: TGTGCCAGCAGCTCGACCGGGACAGGGGATTTTAACACCTTC.

The J gene is TRBJ2-1, the V gene TRBV19; maybe TRBD1 (5 bases). Trimming removed 3 bases from V and 5 bases from J, with 14 bases in between. The CDR3 sequence is 15 residues long. The V gene's germline CDR1 is LNHDA and CDR2 SQIVND (reference sequence). DNA for the CDR3: TGTGCCAGTAGTATGAGCAGGGCGAGGCACAATGAGCAGTTCTTC. The encoded protein is CASSMSRARHNEQFF.

V and J are TRBV2 and TRBJ1-1; 9 bases match TRBD1. Germline V gene lookup returns CDR1 SNHLY and CDR2 FYNNEI. CDR3 size: 12 residues. The junction had 4 bases not matched to a gene; V was cut back by 9 bases and J by 5 bases. CDR3 nucleotides: TGTGCCAGGGGACAGGGAAAAACTGAAGCTTTCTTT. Residues: CARGQGKTEAFF.

The V gene is TRBV5-8, the J gene TRBJ2-7, with 8 nucleotides matching TRBD1. The CDR3 spans 15 residues. With 5 bases clipped from V and 0 bases from J, the junction kept 7 bases outside the gene matches. CDR1 is SGHTS and CDR2 is YDEGEE in the germline V gene. CDR3: CASSFAGGPSYEQYF. DNA for the CDR3: TGTGCCAGCAGTTTTGCAGGGGGCCCCTCCTACGAGCAGTACTTC.

V gene TRBV5-4 combines with J gene TRBJ2-3, with a tentative D call TRBD1 (5 bases). The CDR3 has 17 residues. CDR1 is SGHNT and CDR2 is YYREEE in the germline V gene (reference sequence). V gave up 2 bases and J gave up 4 bases, with 20 bases separating them. DNA for the CDR3: TGTGCCAGCAGCTTCCCAGTCCCAGGGAAACTGGCAGATACGCAGTATTTT. As protein: CASSFPVPGKLADTQYF.

For this clone: This same CDR3 is encoded by further DNA sequences in the sample. The chain uses TRBV9 and TRBJ1-3; D not certain. This CDR3 spans 14 amino acids. V was cut by 2 bases and J by 0 bases, with 6 bases left in between. CDR1 is SGDLS and CDR2 is YYNGEE in the germline V gene. DNA for the CDR3: TGTGCCAGCAGCGTGGTAGACTCTGGAAACACCATATATTTT. Amino acids: CASSVVDSGNTIYF.

The V gene is TRBV9, the J gene TRBJ2-7; D is perhaps TRBD2 (5 bases). Trimming cost V 4 bases and J 8 bases, with 28 bases left between them. Germline V CDR1 and CDR2: SGDLS, YYNGEE. There are 17 residues in the CDR3. This chain's CDR3 is CASSPTSSSSGSGKQYF. For the CDR3, the DNA is TGTGCCAGCAGCCCCACCTCTTCTTCATCGGGGTCGGGAAAGCAGTACTTC. Using reference TRBV9 and TRBJ2-7 for the parts outside the CDR3, the full variable domain is DSGVTQTPKHLITATGQRVTLRCSPRSGDLSVYWYQQSLDQGLQFLIQYYNGEERAKGNILERFSAQQFPDLHSELNLSSLELGDSALYFCASSPTSSSSGSGKQYFGPGTRLTVT.